The source of this T cell receptor beta chain is a study of shared clonotypes between healthy human individuals. The naive CD8 fraction comprised CD45RO-negative cells positively selected for CCR7 and excluded terminally differentiated effector memory CD45RA+ cells. Evenly divided among several immunoSEQ plates was the genomic DNA of each subset. The repertoire was sequenced with immunoSEQ multiplex PCR; TCRdb's copy has only in-frame clones and lacks some. The sample lists about 800,000 clones, roughly 96% seen once, with under 0.25% in the top ten. On this clone itself: Its target is unknown. The same CDR3 arises from other DNA sequences in this sample as well.

This CDR3 contains 14 residues. From germline, CDR1 is SGHVS and CDR2 FNYEAQ. The V gene end was trimmed by 3 bases and the J gene end by 6 bases; junction bases not matched to a gene: 2. General observations from the study: In the sorted subsets, rarefaction showed sequencing was incomplete despite large depth.

Sequencing was carried out using naive CD8+ T cells sorted from blood. The sequence derives from a man aged 25-45 years in good health. The chain carries TRBV7-6 and TRBJ2-3, with 11 positions matching TRBD2. CDR3: CASSLRLAGDTQYF. CDR3 in DNA: TGTGCCAGCAGCTTGAGACTAGCGGGGGATACGCAGTATTTT.